Shown below are 20 T cell receptor beta chains from a single sample sequenced in a study of molecular identifiers for immune sequencing clone quantification. TCRdb recomputed calls from the PCR reads with MiXCR, one row per CDR3 protein. This table holds roughly 300,000 distinct CDR3 sequences, roughly 23% found once. Sequences were obtained from naive CD8+ T cells from blood, with Jurkat cell RNA spiked in. Indicated subset: FACS-sorted CD8+CD4-CCR7+CD45RA+ naive T cells. These receptor sequences come from a human donor in good health. Some libraries in this study had Jurkat cell RNA spiked in.

Regarding this clonotype: This sequence may be a read error, since a much larger clone differs from it by one base. J is TRBJ2-7 and V is TRBV7-9, with no clear D. The CDR3 is made up of 12 amino acids. The germline V and J ends were trimmed by 6 bases and 7 bases, with 13 bases remaining between them. The germline V gene has CDR1 SEHNR and CDR2 FQNEAQ (reference sequence). As DNA, the CDR3 is TGTGCCAGCAGATCTGGGTCCGGAGAGCAGTACTTC. Translated: CASRSGSGEQYF.

Worth noting for this clonotype: This sequence may be a read error, since a much larger clone differs from it by one base. The J gene is TRBJ1-4, the V gene TRBV20-1; D is unclear. Germline loops: CDR1 DFQATT, CDR2 SNEGSKA (reference sequence). The CDR3 has 15 residues. For the CDR3, the DNA is TGCAGTGCTGGAGATCAAACAGCCCCTAATGAAAAACTGTTTTTT. Amino acids: CSAGDQTAPNEKLFF.

Only a few counts were recorded for this clonotype. The V and J genes are TRBV11-2 and TRBJ1-1, with D possibly TRBD1 on 6 matching bases. The CDR3 extends over 17 amino acids. With 5 bases removed from V and 3 bases from J, the gap between germline ends came to 22 bases. CDR1 is SGHAT, CDR2 FQNNGV, per germline. The DNA of the CDR3 is TGTGCCAGCAGCCCAATCCCGGGACACCAAAGGCACACTGAAGCTTTCTTT. It yields the protein CASSPIPGHQRHTEAFF.

The rearrangement joins TRBV4-2 to TRBJ2-7; no firm D call. The CDR3 is 17 amino acids. The V end lost 1 base, the J end lost 5 bases, and 21 bases lay between the germline ends. Germline lookup yields CDR1 LGHNA and CDR2 YNFKEQ. CDR3 DNA sequence: TGTGCCAGCAGCCAAGTCGGAACCGCGTCACCTATCCACGAGCAGTACTTC. It translates to CASSQVGTASPIHEQYF.

The table lists this clonotype with a few counts. This sequence joins TRBV6-1 and TRBJ2-5, with 10 bases aligning to TRBD2. CDR1 and CDR2 (germline): MNHNS, SASEGT. V trimming: 2 bases; J trimming: 5 bases; junction bases outside the gene matches: 11. CDR3 length: 17 amino acids. CDR3 protein: CASSEWGLAGVEETQYF. CDR3 nucleotide sequence: TGTGCCAGCAGTGAATGGGGTCTAGCGGGAGTGGAGGAGACCCAGTACTTC.

On this clonotype itself: A single base separates this from a much larger clone, so it may be a read error. The genes are TRBV28 and TRBJ2-7; possibly TRBD1 or TRBD2 for D (5 bases each). This CDR3 has 15 residues. V lost 5 bases to trimming and J lost 6 bases, with 20 bases between them. Germline-derived CDR1 and CDR2 are MDHEN and SYDVKM. The CDR3 coding sequence is TGTGCCAGCAGTGTGCCGGGACGCCTTGGGTCCGAGCAGTACTTC. Amino acid sequence: CASSVPGRLGSEQYF.

The sample holds many counts of this clonotype. The chain recombines TRBV28 with TRBJ1-6; D is unresolved. The CDR3 consists of 14 residues. Germline CDR1 MDHEN, CDR2 SYDVKM. V shed 7 bases and J shed 7 bases, with 14 bases lying between them. This chain's CDR3 is CASTEPAPNSPLHF. DNA for the CDR3: TGTGCCAGCACGGAGCCCGCCCCGAATTCACCCCTCCACTTT.

Many counts were recorded for this clonotype. The chain is built from TRBV4-1 and TRBJ1-3; possibly TRBD1 for D (5 bases). V was cut by 1 base and J by 3 bases, with 10 bases left in between. CDR3 size: 15 residues. CDR1 and CDR2 from the germline V gene are MGHRA and YSYEKL. CDR3 DNA: TGCGCCAGCAGCCAAGGGACAAGGGGTGGAAACACCATATATTTT. This translates into CASSQGTRGGNTIYF.

This clonotype was seen only a few times. The chain employs TRBV27 and TRBJ2-7; D uncertain. Trimming removed 5 bases at V and 2 bases at J, with 19 bases between. The germline CDR1 and CDR2 sequences are MNHEY and SMNVEV (reference sequence). The CDR3 consists of 16 residues. CDR3 protein: CASSPTGTYGAYEQYF. The DNA of the CDR3 is TGTGCCAGCAGTCCGACGGGTACCTATGGGGCCTACGAGCAGTACTTC.

The CDR3 DNA is TGTGCCAGCAGCGAAGCGTTAGGAGGATTCAGAGGACAGGGCGGCACCGGGGAGCTGTTTTTT. Its protein product is CASSEALGGFRGQGGTGELFF. The chain has TRBV7-2 and TRBJ2-2, with TRBD1 matching 8 bases. Germline CDR1 SGHTA, CDR2 FQGNSA. J was trimmed by 4 bases and V by 5 bases; bases with no gene match: 24. The CDR3 is 21 residues long.

Points on this clonotype: The missing conserved phenylalanine or tryptophan at the end of this CDR3 makes a read error likely. The chain recombines TRBV12-3 or TRBV12-4 with TRBJ1-5; no clear D. The CDR3 loop spans 13 amino acids. Trimming took 6 bases from V and 4 from J, leaving 10 bases between them. The CDR3 reads CASSLQSNQPQHS. The DNA of the CDR3 is TGTGCCAGCAGCCTACAAAGTAATCAGCCCCAGCATTCT.

This clonotype was seen a handful of times. The chain employs TRBV9 and TRBJ2-1; 9 bases fit TRBD2. Per the germline V gene, CDR1 is SGDLS and CDR2 is YYNGEE. The CDR3 runs 15 residues. The V segment lost 3 bases and the J segment 4 bases; nucleotides outside the gene matches: 5. CDR3 region: CASSAGLANYNEQFF. DNA for the CDR3: TGTGCCAGCAGCGCCGGACTAGCGAATTACAATGAGCAGTTCTTC.

The J gene is TRBJ1-1, the V gene TRBV27; D gene unclear. CDR1 MNHEY and CDR2 SMNVEV come from the germline V gene (reference sequence). The V end was cut by 7 bases, the J end by 6 bases, with 15 bases between. CDR3 length: 13 residues. CDR3 in amino acids: CASNLGGHAEAFF. Here the CDR3 DNA reads TGTGCCAGCAATTTGGGAGGGCATGCTGAAGCTTTCTTT.

The chain carries TRBV19 and TRBJ2-5, with a tentative D call TRBD2 (5 bases). CDR1 is LNHDA, CDR2 SQIVND, per germline (reference sequence). The CDR3 runs to 13 residues. Trimming stripped 3 bases from V and 7 bases from J, with 12 bases between. The CDR3 bases are TGTGCCAGTAGTATCTCAGGCGGGCGGACCCAGTACTTC. This sequence encodes CASSISGGRTQYF. The full variable domain, its missing parts supplied by reference TRBV19 and TRBJ2-5, is DGGITQSPKYLFRKEGQNVTLSCEQNLNHDAMYWYRQDPGQGLRLIYYSQIVNDFQKGDIAEGYSVSREKKESFPLTVTSAQKNPTAFYLCASSISGGRTQYFGPGTRLLVL.

This clonotype was counted at least ten times. This chain uses TRBV7-2 with TRBJ2-3; 7 nucleotides align to TRBD2. There are 15 residues in the CDR3. CDR1 and CDR2 (germline): SGHTA, FQGNSA. V shed 3 bases and J 2 bases; nucleotides not matched to a gene: 5. CDR3 residues: CASSLGLTYTDTQYF. The CDR3 DNA follows: TGTGCCAGCAGCTTGGGACTAACATACACAGATACGCAGTATTTT.

This clonotype was counted at least ten times. The rearrangement joins TRBV7-8 to TRBJ2-1, with D hard to call. The CDR3 runs to 15 residues. The V and J ends lost 5 bases and 0 bases respectively, with 11 bases between them. CDR1 and CDR2 (germline): SGHVS, FQNEAQ. The CDR3 region is CASSPHMGSYNEQFF. CDR3 in DNA: TGTGCCAGCAGCCCACACATGGGCTCCTACAATGAGCAGTTCTTC. The full variable domain, with the rest looked up from reference TRBV7-8 and TRBJ2-1, is GAGVSQSPRYKVAKRGQDVALRCDPISGHVSLFWYQQALGQGPEFLTYFQNEAQLDKSGLPSDRFFAERPEGSVSTLKIQRTQQEDSAVYLCASSPHMGSYNEQFFGPGTRLTVL.

A word on this clonotype: Its ends do not fully match the called genes, so a read error is possible. The gene calls are TRBV6-1 and TRBJ1-1, with D possibly matching TRBD1 (6 bases). Germline CDR1 MNHNS, CDR2 SASEGT. The CDR3 runs 11 residues. CDR3 DNA sequence: TGTGCTAGCACGTGGGGGCGCCAAGCTTTCTTT. This gives the protein CASTWGRQAFF.

This clonotype occurred many times. The rearrangement links TRBV28 to TRBJ1-5; no clear D gene. The CDR3 contains 11 residues. CDR1 and CDR2 from the germline V gene are MDHEN and SYDVKM. Trimming removed 5 bases from V and 9 bases from J, with 8 bases in between. The CDR3 here is CASSPGRPQHF. CDR3 nucleotides: TGTGCCAGCAGTCCCGGGAGGCCCCAGCATTTT. The whole variable domain, filled in from reference TRBV28 and TRBJ1-5, reads DVKVTQSSRYLVKRTGEKVFLECVQDMDHENMFWYRQDPGLGLRLIYFSYDVKMKEKGDIPEGYSVSREKKERFSLILESASTNQTSMYLCASSPGRPQHFGDGTRLSIL.

This clonotype has ten or more counts. This chain joins TRBV30 and TRBJ2-2; D is unresolved. V dropped 2 bases and J dropped 8 bases, with 6 bases sitting between them. Germline V gives CDR1 GTSNPN, CDR2 SVGIG (reference sequence). The CDR3 sequence is 11 residues long. CDR3 DNA: TGTGCCTGGAGTAAAGTAGGGGAGCTGTTTTTT. It translates to CAWSKVGELFF.

The chain links TRBV4-1 to TRBJ1-1; weak D call: TRBD1 (5 bases). Trimming pared 1 base from V and 5 bases from J, leaving 11 bases between. Germline values: CDR1 MGHRA, CDR2 YSYEKL. The CDR3 has 14 residues. CDR3 loop: CASSQGSGWTEAFF. CDR3 nucleotides: TGCGCCAGCAGCCAAGGATCAGGGTGGACTGAAGCTTTCTTT.